The clone carrying this T cell receptor beta chain was counted ten times or more. Its antigen is unidentified. This specimen comes from a study of identical twins. General observations from the study: Models predicted less out-of-frame TCR alpha sharing in monozygotic twins than was found. Out-of-frame alpha sequences shared between twins exhibited an excess of low generation probability.

The germline gives CDR1 MRHNA, CDR2 SNTAGT. V lost 3 bases to trimming and J lost 7 bases; unmatched junction nucleotides: 5. This CDR3 contains 15 residues. Unique molecular identifiers were present on the cDNA, and a universal primer site came from template switching. TCRdb redid the calling of the 5' RACE reads with MiXCR, one entry per CDR3 protein. The table includes fewer than 250,000 distinct CDR3 sequences, approximately 7.8% detected once. These same records also appear under a second study, on yellow fever vaccine responses in identical twins.

This TCR was sampled from a woman between 18 and 29 years old in good health. The sequencing input was CD8+ T cells sorted from blood. The V and J genes are TRBV6-4 and TRBJ2-1; 11 nucleotides align to TRBD2. In nucleotides, the CDR3 is TGTGCCAGCAGTGAACTAGCGGGAGAAAGGAATGAGCAGTTCTTC. It is translated as CASSELAGERNEQFF.